These T cell receptor beta chains were read from a single sample in a study of spatial heterogeneity in lung cancer. TCRdb reanalysed the 5' RACE reads using MiXCR and keeps one entry per CDR3 protein. The sample has 40,000 or so distinct CDR3 sequences, 5.2% seen once; the top ten hold 20% to 30%. Sequenced material: PBMCs, taken at surgery. Receptor source: a female donor with early-stage non-small cell lung cancer. The CDR3 runs from the conserved cysteine through the conserved F or W. A D gene is named only where the DNA matches it firmly. Only part of the rows carry a size: once, few, many, or a class if the clone is expanded.

cdr3_length	v_call	clone_size	d_call	j_call	cdr3_aa	cdr3_nt
13	TRBV14	many	-	TRBJ1-2	CASSQEEGYGYTF	TGTGCCAGCAGCCAGGAAGAGGGCTATGGCTACACCTTC
15	TRBV11-1	many	-	TRBJ2-3	CASSTRPGATDTQYF	TGTGCCAGCAGCACCCGACCCGGGGCCACAGATACGCAGTATTTT
15	TRBV4-1	many	-	TRBJ2-2	CASSQELGNTGELFF	TGCGCCAGCAGCCAAGAATTGGGTAACACCGGGGAGCTGTTTTTT
14	TRBV6-5	-	TRBD1	TRBJ1-5	CASRLTGGGQPQHF	TGTGCCAGCAGATTAACAGGGGGAGGTCAGCCCCAGCATTTT
15	TRBV27	many	TRBD1	TRBJ1-1	CASSAGQGLYTEAFF	TGTGCCAGCAGTGCAGGACAGGGCCTGTACACTGAAGCTTTCTTT
15	TRBV12-3/TRBV12-4	-	TRBD1	TRBJ2-3	CASRPGTGGSDTQYF	TGTGCCAGCAGACCCGGGACAGGGGGCTCAGATACGCAGTATTTT
16	TRBV6-6	-	-	TRBJ2-5	CASSYSMVWGRETQYF	TGTGCCAGCAGTTACTCGATGGTTTGGGGGAGAGAGACCCAGTACTTC
15	TRBV19	many	-	TRBJ2-2	CASTRQALNTGELFF	TGTGCCAGTACCAGACAGGCTTTGAACACCGGGGAGCTGTTTTTT
14	TRBV9	many	-	TRBJ2-7	CASSVGHRQEEQYF	TGTGCCAGCAGCGTAGGTCACCGCCAGGAAGAGCAGTACTTC
14	TRBV7-9	-	-	TRBJ1-1	CASSLAGDTSEAFF	TGTGCCAGCAGCTTAGCAGGGGACACCTCTGAAGCTTTCTTT